This T cell receptor (beta chain) is drawn from a study of T-cell reconstitution after alpha-beta-depleted transplantation in children. Comments on this clonotype: The antigen remains unidentified.

Study findings and constraints: High day-60 TCRbeta diversity in some patients came from surviving recipient T cells and thymic progenitors. Several hundred expanded graft clones reportedly were the source of alpha-beta T cells about two months after transplant. A year post-transplant, T-cell counts and diversity derived mostly from newly produced T cells.

This CDR3 spans 17 amino acids. Losses at the gene ends were 1 base for V and 2 bases for J; bases not matched to a gene: 8. Germline V CDR1 and CDR2: LGHDT, YNNKEL (reference sequence). This sample's TCRbeta library carried unique molecular identifier barcodes. TCRdb re-called the PCR reads with MiXCR, one entry per CDR3 protein. The sample yields around 450,000 distinct CDR3 sequences, 15% to 20% seen once. The specimen comprised PBMCs, mostly from graft donor cells, sampled 360 days after TCRalphabeta/CD19-depleted stem cell transplant. The chain uses TRBV3-1 and TRBJ2-5; 9 bases are a match to TRBD1. This TCR derives from a boy under three years old who had a stem cell transplant for Wiskott-Aldrich syndrome, so the T cells may come from the graft donor. CDR3 in DNA: TGTGCCAGCAGCCAAGCCACCGGGACAGGGAGGCAAGAGACCCAGTACTTC. This codes for CASSQATGTGRQETQYF.